This T cell receptor (beta chain) was recorded in a study of brain T cells in children with intractable seizures. General study findings and limits: HCMV serostatus was not known, and viral specificity came from CDR3 similarity only.

This clone was observed a few times. What it binds is unknown. Assay: immunoSEQ multiplex PCR; the TCRdb copy retains only in-frame clones and omits some. This sample has about 80,000 clones, with more than 75% found just once. Germline-derived CDR1 and CDR2 are ENHRY and SYGVKD. Trimming pared 8 bases from V and 4 bases from J, leaving 15 bases between. The CDR3 covers 13 residues. The sequenced cases were selected for having the highest brain T cell transcript signatures. Pre-surgery treatment included at least one anti-epileptic drug. The sequence derives from a girl aged 2 to 10 with Rasmussen encephalitis and intractable seizures. The material was peripheral blood, obtained at surgery. The V and J genes are TRBV10-3 and TRBJ2-7; TRBD2 might be the D (6 bases). The CDR3: CAIGRGEMYEQYF. The DNA of the CDR3 is TGTGCCATCGGTCGCGGGGAAATGTACGAGCAGTACTTC.